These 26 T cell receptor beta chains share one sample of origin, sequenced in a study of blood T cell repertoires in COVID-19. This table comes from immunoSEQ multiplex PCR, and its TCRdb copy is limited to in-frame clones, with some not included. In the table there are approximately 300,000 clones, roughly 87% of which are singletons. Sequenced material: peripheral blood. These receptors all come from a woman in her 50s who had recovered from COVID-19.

This CDR3 reads CATRTVTSGDNEQFF. CDR3 DNA sequence: TGTGCCACACGGACCGTGACTAGCGGGGATAATGAGCAGTTCTTC. V gene TRBV28 combines with J gene TRBJ2-1; 11 nucleotides align to TRBD2. The germline gives CDR1 MDHEN, CDR2 SYDVKM. Trimming at V came to 10 bases and at J to 7 bases, leaving 12 bases not matched to a gene. This CDR3 is 15 amino acids long.

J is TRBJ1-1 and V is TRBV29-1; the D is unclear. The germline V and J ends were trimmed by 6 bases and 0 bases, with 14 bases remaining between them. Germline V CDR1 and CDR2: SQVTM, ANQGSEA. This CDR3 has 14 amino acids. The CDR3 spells CSVNPGGVNTEAFF. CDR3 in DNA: TGCAGCGTGAATCCCGGCGGGGTGAACACTGAAGCTTTCTTT.

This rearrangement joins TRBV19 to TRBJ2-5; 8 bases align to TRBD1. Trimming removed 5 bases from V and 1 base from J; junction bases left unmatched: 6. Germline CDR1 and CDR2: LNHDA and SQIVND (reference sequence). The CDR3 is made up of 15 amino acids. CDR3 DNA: TGTGCCAGTAGTCCACGGACAGGGATCCAAGAGACCCAGTACTTC. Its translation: CASSPRTGIQETQYF. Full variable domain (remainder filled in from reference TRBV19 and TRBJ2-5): DGGITQSPKYLFRKEGQNVTLSCEQNLNHDAMYWYRQDPGQGLRLIYYSQIVNDFQKGDIAEGYSVSREKKESFPLTVTSAQKNPTAFYLCASSPRTGIQETQYFGPGTRLLVL.

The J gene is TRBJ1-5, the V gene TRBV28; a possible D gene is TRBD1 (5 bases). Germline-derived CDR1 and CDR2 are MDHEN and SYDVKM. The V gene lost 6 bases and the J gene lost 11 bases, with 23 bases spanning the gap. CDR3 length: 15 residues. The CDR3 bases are TGTGCCAGCAGCCCCGCAGGGAGTACAGGCGGGGCCCAGCATTTT. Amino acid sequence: CASSPAGSTGGAQHF.

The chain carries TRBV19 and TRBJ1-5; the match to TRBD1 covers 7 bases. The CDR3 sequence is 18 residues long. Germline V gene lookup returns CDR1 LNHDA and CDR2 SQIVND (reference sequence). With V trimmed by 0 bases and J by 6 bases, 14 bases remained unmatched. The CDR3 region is CASSIDASGTVFGQPQHF. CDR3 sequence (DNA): TGTGCCAGTAGTATAGATGCTTCCGGGACAGTCTTTGGTCAGCCCCAGCATTTT.

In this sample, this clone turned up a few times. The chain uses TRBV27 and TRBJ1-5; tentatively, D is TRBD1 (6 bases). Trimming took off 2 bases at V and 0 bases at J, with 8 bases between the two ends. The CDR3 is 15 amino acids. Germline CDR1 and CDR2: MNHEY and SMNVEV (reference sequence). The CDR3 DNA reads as TGTGCCAGCAGTTTAAGGGGGTTTAGCAATCAGCCCCAGCATTTT. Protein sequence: CASSLRGFSNQPQHF.

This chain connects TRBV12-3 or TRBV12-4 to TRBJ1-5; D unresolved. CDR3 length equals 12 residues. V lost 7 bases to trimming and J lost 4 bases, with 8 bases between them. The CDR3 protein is CASNWANQPQHF. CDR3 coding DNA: TGTGCCAGCAACTGGGCGAATCAGCCCCAGCATTTT.

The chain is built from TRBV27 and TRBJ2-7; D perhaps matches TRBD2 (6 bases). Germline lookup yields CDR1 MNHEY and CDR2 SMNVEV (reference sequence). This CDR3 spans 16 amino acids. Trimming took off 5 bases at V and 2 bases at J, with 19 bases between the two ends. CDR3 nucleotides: TGTGCCAGCAGTCCCACGGGACTTACATTAGCCTACGAGCAGTACTTC. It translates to CASSPTGLTLAYEQYF.

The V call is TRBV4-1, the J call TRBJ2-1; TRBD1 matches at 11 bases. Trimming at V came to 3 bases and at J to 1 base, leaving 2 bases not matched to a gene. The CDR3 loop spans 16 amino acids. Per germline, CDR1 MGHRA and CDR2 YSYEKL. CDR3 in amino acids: CASSHGTGGSYNEQFF. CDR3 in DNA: TGCGCCAGCAGCCATGGGACAGGGGGATCCTACAATGAGCAGTTCTTC.

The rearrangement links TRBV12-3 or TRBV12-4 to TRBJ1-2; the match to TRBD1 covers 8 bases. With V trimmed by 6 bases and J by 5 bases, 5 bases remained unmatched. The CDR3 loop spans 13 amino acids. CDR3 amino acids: CASSLGTGYGYTF. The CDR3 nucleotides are TGTGCCAGCAGCCTCGGGACAGGTTATGGCTACACCTTC.

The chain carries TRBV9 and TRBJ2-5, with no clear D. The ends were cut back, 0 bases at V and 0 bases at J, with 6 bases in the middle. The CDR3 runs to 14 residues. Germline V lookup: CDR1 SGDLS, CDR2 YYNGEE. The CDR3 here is CASSVGRYQETQYF. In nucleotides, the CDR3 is TGTGCCAGCAGCGTAGGGCGGTACCAAGAGACCCAGTACTTC.

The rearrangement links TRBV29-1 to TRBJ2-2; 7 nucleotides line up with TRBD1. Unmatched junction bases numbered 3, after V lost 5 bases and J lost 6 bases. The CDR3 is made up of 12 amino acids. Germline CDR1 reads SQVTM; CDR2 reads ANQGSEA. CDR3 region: CSVSQGPGELFF. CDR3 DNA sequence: TGCAGCGTTTCACAGGGGCCCGGGGAGCTGTTTTTT.

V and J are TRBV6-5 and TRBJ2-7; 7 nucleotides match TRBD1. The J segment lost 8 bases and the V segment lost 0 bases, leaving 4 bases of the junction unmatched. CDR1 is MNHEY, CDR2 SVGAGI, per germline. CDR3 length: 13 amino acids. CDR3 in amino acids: CASSYSVDRQQYF. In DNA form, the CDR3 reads TGTGCCAGCAGTTACTCTGTGGACAGGCAGCAGTACTTC.

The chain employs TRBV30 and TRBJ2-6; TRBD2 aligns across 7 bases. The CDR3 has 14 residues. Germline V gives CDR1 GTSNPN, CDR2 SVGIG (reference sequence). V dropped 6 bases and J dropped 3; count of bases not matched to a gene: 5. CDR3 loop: CACPWGGGANVLTF. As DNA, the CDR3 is TGTGCCTGCCCTTGGGGGGGTGGGGCCAACGTCCTGACTTTC.

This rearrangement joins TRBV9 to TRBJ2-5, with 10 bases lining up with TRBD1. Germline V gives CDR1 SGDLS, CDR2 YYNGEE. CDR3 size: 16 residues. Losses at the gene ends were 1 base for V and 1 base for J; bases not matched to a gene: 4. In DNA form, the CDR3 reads TGTGCCAGCAGCGTATCAGGACAGGGGGGCCAAGAGACCCAGTACTTC. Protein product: CASSVSGQGGQETQYF. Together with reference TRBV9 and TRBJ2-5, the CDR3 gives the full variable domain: DSGVTQTPKHLITATGQRVTLRCSPRSGDLSVYWYQQSLDQGLQFLIQYYNGEERAKGNILERFSAQQFPDLHSELNLSSLELGDSALYFCASSVSGQGGQETQYFGPGTRLLVL.

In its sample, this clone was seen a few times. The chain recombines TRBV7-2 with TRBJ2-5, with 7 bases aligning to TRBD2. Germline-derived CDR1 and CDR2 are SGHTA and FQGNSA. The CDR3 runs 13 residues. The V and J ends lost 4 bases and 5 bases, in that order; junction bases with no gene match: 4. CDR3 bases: TGTGCCAGCAGCTGGACTAGGCGGGAGACCCAGTACTTC. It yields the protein CASSWTRRETQYF.

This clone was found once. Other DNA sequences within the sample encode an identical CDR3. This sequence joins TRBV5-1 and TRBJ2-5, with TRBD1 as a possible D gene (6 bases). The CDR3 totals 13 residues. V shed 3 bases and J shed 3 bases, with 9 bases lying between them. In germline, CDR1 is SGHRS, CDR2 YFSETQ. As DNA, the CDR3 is TGCGCCAGCAGCTCCACAGGGAAAGAGACCCAGTACTTC. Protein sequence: CASSSTGKETQYF.

CDR3 protein: CAWRWDTNSPLHF. The DNA of the CDR3 is TGTGCCTGGAGGTGGGACACGAATTCACCCCTCCACTTT. The chain uses TRBV30 and TRBJ1-6; D possibly corresponds to TRBD1 (6 bases). V dropped 3 bases and J dropped 7 bases, with 10 bases sitting between them. This CDR3 comprises 13 residues. CDR1 and CDR2 (germline): GTSNPN, SVGIG (reference sequence).

As DNA, the CDR3 is TGTGCTAGTGGTTTGGTACGGACTAGCGGAGGAGAGACCCAGTACTTC. The encoded protein is CASGLVRTSGGETQYF. This chain joins TRBV12-5 and TRBJ2-5; 10 positions match TRBD2. The CDR3 covers 16 residues. The J segment lost 4 bases and the V segment lost 0 bases, leaving 5 bases of the junction unmatched. Germline-derived CDR1 and CDR2 are LGHNT and FRNRAP.

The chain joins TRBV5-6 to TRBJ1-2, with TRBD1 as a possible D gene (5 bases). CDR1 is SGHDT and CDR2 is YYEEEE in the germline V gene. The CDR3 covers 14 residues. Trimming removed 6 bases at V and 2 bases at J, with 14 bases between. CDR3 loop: CASTLGRKNYGYTF. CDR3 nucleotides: TGTGCCAGCACTTTGGGGCGGAAAAACTATGGCTACACCTTC.

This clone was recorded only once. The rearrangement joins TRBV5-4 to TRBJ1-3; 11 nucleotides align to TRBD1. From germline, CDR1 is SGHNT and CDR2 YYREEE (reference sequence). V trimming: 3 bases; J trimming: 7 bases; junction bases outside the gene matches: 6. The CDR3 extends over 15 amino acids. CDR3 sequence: CASSSGTGGFNTIYF. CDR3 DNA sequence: TGTGCCAGCAGCTCCGGGACAGGGGGTTTCAACACCATATATTTT.

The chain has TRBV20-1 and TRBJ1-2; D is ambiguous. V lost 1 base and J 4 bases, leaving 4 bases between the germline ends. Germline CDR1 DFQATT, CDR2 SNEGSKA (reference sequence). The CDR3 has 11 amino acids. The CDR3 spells CSARVVYGYTF. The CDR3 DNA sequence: TGCAGTGCTAGAGTAGTCTATGGCTACACCTTC.

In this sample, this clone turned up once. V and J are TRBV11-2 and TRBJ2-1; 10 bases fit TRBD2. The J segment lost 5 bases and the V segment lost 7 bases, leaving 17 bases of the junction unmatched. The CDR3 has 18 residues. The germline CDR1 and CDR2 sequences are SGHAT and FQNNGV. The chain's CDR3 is CASTPGASGRSSHNEQFF. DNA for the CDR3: TGTGCCAGCACACCGGGGGCTAGCGGGAGATCGTCCCACAATGAGCAGTTCTTC.

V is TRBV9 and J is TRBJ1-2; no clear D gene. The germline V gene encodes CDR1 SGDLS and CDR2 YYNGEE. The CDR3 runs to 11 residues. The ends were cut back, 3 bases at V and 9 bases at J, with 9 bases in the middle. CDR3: CASSERERYTF. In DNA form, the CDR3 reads TGTGCCAGCAGCGAGAGGGAACGCTACACCTTC.

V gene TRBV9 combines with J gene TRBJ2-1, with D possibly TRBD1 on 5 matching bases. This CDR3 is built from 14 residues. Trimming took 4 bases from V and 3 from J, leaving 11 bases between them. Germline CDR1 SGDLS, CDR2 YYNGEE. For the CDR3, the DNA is TGTGCCAGCAGCCTCCAGGGAAACTACAATGAGCAGTTCTTC. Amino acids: CASSLQGNYNEQFF.

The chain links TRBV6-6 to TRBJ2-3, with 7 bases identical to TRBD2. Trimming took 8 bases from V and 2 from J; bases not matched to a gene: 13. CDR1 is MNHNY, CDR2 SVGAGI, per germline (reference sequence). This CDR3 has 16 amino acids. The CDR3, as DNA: TGTGCCAGCCCCGCCCTTGACCGGGACTACACAGATACGCAGTATTTT. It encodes CASPALDRDYTDTQYF.